This T cell receptor (beta chain) originates from a study of shared clonotypes between healthy human individuals. The study drew all its donors from Caucasian adults living in Nashville, Tennessee. Each unsorted PBMC replicate got 300 ng genomic DNA, tens of thousands of genomes. Clones were sequenced by immunoSEQ multiplex PCR, and TCRdb holds only the in-frame ones, with some missing. The table includes roughly 500,000 clones, 79% detected once. This CDR3 has 15 residues. The ends lost 5 bases at V and 13 bases at J; junction bases unmatched: 11. Germline CDR1 is SGHAT and CDR2 is FQNNGV. V is TRBV11-2 and J is TRBJ2-1; TRBD2 agrees at 13 bases. The TCR comes from a woman aged 40 to 49 in good health. Some clones in this sample may be carry-over from other donors' samples. Sample: PBMCs. CDR3: CASSRPGLAGQRQFF. The CDR3 DNA sequence: TGTGCCAGCAGCCGCCCGGGACTAGCGGGACAGAGACAGTTCTTC.